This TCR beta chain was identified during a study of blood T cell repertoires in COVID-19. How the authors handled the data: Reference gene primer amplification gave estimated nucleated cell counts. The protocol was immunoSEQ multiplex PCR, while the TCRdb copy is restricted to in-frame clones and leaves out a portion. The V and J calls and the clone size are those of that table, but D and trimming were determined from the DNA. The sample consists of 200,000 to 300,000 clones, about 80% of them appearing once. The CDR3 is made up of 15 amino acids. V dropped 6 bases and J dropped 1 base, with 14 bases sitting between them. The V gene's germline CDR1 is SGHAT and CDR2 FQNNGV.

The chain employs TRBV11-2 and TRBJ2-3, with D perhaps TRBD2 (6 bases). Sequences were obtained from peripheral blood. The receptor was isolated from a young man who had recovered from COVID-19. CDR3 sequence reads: CASRRPGLRTDTQYF. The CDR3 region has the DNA TGTGCCAGCAGGAGACCGGGACTGCGCACAGATACGCAGTATTTT.